The text below deals with one T cell receptor beta chain. Antigen: not known. V dropped 3 bases and J dropped 8 bases, with 10 bases sitting between them. The CDR3 runs to 12 residues. Germline V lookup: CDR1 SNHLY, CDR2 FYNNEI. The data were taken from a study of cytomegalovirus exposure and HLA in healthy donors. Study-wide findings and caveats: Reports indicated that the classifier achieved high specificity and sensitivity in diagnosing cytomegalovirus status. Sequencing likely generated an artifact that appeared as a cluster of highly shared sequence variants.

The PCR ran on 60 Vbeta and 13 Jbeta primers. Original processing methods: As a later analysis found, there were approximately 80 million unique TCR beta chains, of which roughly 11 million were shared. The table came from immunoSEQ multiplex PCR; TCRdb's copy has only in-frame clones and leaves some out. D and trimming come from the DNA, and the V and J calls and clone size come from that table. This table holds some 110,000 clones, around three quarters found once. This TCR was sampled from a woman younger than 45 in good health and CMV-seronegative. The J gene is TRBJ1-2, the V gene TRBV2; D is possibly TRBD1 (6 bases). Input material: PBMCs. This CDR3 reads CASSEYRDGYTF. DNA for the CDR3: TGTGCCAGCAGTGAGTACAGGGACGGCTACACCTTC.